The 9 T cell receptor beta chains below come from one sample, sequenced in a study of vaccination and CD4 T cells after COVID-19. Cultured CD4+ T-cell DNA underwent Oncomine TCR Beta short-read sequencing. TCRdb recomputed calls from the PCR reads with MiXCR, one row per CDR3 protein. The sample shows over 15,000 distinct CDR3 sequences, nearly 55% of them seen only once. Noted treatment: approximately 9-day PBMC culture with coronavirus spike peptide pools or control peptides (ViraFEST assay). These receptors are not linked to any known antigen. The source was CD4+ T cells from blood, cultured in vitro, collected before SARS-CoV-2 vaccination. These TCRs come from a human donor who had recovered from COVID-19.

The chain recombines TRBV20-1 with TRBJ2-3, with TRBD1 matching over 7 bases. The CDR3 is 15 residues long. With V trimmed by 6 bases and J by 0 bases, 9 bases remained unmatched. Germline assignment: CDR1 DFQATT and CDR2 SNEGSKA (reference sequence). The DNA for the CDR3 is TGCAGTGCATCAACCACAGGGGTTAGCACAGATACGCAGTATTTT. This encodes CSASTTGVSTDTQYF.

As to this clonotype: Sequence at one end of the junction differs from germline and may be a read error. The rearrangement joins TRBV5-8 to TRBJ1-2; the match to TRBD1 covers 10 bases. Germline lookup yields CDR1 SGHTS and CDR2 YDEGEE. This CDR3 has 14 residues. CDR3 in DNA: TGTGCCAGCAGCTTGGGACAGGGGGCGAGTGGCTTCACCTTC. This sequence encodes CASSLGQGASGFTF.

This clonotype has just a few counts. The rearrangement uses TRBV20-1 and TRBJ2-5, with D hard to call. CDR3 size: 10 residues. The ends were cut back, 5 bases at V and 5 bases at J, with 6 bases in the middle. The germline gives CDR1 DFQATT, CDR2 SNEGSKA (reference sequence). CDR3 nucleotides: TGCAGTGCTGGGAAGGAGACCCAGTACTTC. It translates to CSAGKETQYF.

This clonotype was seen only once. The chain is built from TRBV5-6 and TRBJ2-7; 9 nucleotides line up with TRBD2. Germline V gene lookup returns CDR1 SGHDT and CDR2 YYEEEE. Trimming removed 4 bases from V and 4 bases from J; junction bases left unmatched: 9. This CDR3 has 15 residues. The CDR3 reads CASSPRGSGSYEQYF. The DNA for the CDR3 is TGTGCCAGCAGCCCCCGGGGTAGCGGGAGTTACGAGCAGTACTTC.

The chain couples TRBV7-2 to TRBJ1-3, with unresolved D. Trimming shortened V by 5 bases and J by 8 bases, and 10 bases separated the two germline ends. The CDR3 loop spans 12 amino acids. CDR1 SGHTA and CDR2 FQGNSA come from the germline V gene. The CDR3: CASSQPFDTIYF. CDR3 bases: TGTGCCAGCAGCCAGCCTTTTGACACCATATATTTT.

The chain links TRBV7-2 to TRBJ2-7, with 7 nucleotides matching TRBD2. V lost 5 bases, J lost 8 bases, and 12 bases stayed unmatched. This CDR3 is 14 amino acids long. CDR1 is SGHTA and CDR2 is FQGNSA in the germline V gene. The CDR3, as DNA: TGTGCCAGCAGCACCCGGGCTAGCGGTTACCAGCAGTACTTC. Protein sequence: CASSTRASGYQQYF.

The V call is TRBV15, the J call TRBJ1-5; D remains unclear. Trimming left V 2 bases short and J 5 bases short, with 13 bases between. This CDR3 is 15 amino acids long. Germline loops: CDR1 LNHNV, CDR2 YYDKDF (reference sequence). CDR3 residues: CATSRPTPPHQPQHF. The CDR3 DNA reads TGTGCCACCAGCAGACCAACACCCCCGCATCAGCCCCAGCATTTT.

V usage is TRBV20-1 and J usage is TRBJ2-7; tentatively, D is TRBD2 (6 bases). Germline V lookup: CDR1 DFQATT, CDR2 SNEGSKA (reference sequence). CDR3 length: 16 residues. V was cut by 2 bases and J by 4 bases, with 21 bases left in between. CDR3 bases: TGCAGTGCTAGAAAGAGTGGAAGGGCGGGAACATACGAGCAGTACTTC. Protein product: CSARKSGRAGTYEQYF.

The rearrangement uses TRBV7-3 and TRBJ1-2; TRBD1 matches 11 bases. CDR1 and CDR2 (germline): SGHTA, FQGTGA. The CDR3 is 15 amino acids. J lost 7 bases, V lost 0 bases, and 4 bases had no gene match. CDR3 residues: CASSLTSGTGGGYTF. In nucleotides, the CDR3 is TGTGCCAGCAGCTTAACTTCTGGGACAGGGGGTGGCTACACCTTC.